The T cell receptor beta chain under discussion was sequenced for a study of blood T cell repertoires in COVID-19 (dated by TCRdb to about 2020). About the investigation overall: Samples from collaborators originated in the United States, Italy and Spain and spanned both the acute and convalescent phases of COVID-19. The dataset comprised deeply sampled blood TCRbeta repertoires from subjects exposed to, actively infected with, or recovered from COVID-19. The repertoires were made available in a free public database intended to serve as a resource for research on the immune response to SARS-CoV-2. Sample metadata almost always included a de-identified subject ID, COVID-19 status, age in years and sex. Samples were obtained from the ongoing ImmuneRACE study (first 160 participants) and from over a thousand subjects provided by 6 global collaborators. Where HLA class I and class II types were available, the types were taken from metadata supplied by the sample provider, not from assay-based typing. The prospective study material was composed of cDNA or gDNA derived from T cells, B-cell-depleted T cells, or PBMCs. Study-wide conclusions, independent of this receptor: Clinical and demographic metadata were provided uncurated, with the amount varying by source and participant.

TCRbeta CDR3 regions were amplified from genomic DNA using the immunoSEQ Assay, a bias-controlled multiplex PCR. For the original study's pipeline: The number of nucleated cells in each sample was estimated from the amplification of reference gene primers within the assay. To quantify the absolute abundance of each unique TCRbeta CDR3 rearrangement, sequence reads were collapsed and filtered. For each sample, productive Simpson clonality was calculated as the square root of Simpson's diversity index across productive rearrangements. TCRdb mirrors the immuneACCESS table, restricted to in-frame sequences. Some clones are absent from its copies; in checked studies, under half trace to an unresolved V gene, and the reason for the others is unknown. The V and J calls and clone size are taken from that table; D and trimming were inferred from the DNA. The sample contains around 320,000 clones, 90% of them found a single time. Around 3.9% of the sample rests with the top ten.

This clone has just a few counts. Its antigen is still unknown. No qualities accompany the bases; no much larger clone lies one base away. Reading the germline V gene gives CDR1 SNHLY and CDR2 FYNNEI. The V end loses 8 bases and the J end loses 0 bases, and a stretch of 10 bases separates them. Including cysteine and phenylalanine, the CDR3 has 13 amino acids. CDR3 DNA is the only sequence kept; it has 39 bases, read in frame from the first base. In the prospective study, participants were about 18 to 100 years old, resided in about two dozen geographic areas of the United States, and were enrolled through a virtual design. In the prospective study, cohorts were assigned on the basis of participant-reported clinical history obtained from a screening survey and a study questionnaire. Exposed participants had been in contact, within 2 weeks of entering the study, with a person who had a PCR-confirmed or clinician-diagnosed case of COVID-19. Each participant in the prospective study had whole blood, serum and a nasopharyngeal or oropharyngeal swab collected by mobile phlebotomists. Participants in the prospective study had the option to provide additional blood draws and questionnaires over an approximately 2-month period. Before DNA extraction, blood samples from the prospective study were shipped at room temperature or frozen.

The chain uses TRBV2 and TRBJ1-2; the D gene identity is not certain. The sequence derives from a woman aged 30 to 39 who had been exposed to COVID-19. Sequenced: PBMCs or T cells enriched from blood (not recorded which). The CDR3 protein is CASEGVPNYGYTF. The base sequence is TGTGCCAGCGAAGGAGTTCCTAACTATGGCTACACCTTC.